This TCR beta chain was captured by sequencing in a study of shared clonotypes between healthy human individuals. The authors split each subset's genomic DNA evenly across several immunoSEQ plates. Repertoires were generated with immunoSEQ multiplex PCR, while TCRdb's copy carries only in-frame clones and drops some. The sample lists around 2.3 million clones; 95% were seen once. The CDR3 loop spans 15 amino acids. Looked up from germline, CDR1 is ENHRY and CDR2 is SYGVKD. V shed 6 bases and J shed 3 bases, with 14 bases lying between them. With respect to this clone: The antigen is unknown.

Findings and caveats of the study: Among donors, sharing of clonotypes was expected to be affected by sequencing depth.

The TCR sequence derives from a man between 18 and 29 years old in good health. The sequencing sample was made of naive CD4+ T cells sorted from blood. Subset denoted: CD45RA+ positively selected. This rearrangement joins TRBV10-3 to TRBJ1-4; no definite D call. CDR3 coding DNA: TGTGCCATCAGCTCCCTGCCAGCACCTAATGAAAAACTGTTTTTT. Amino acids: CAISSLPAPNEKLFF.